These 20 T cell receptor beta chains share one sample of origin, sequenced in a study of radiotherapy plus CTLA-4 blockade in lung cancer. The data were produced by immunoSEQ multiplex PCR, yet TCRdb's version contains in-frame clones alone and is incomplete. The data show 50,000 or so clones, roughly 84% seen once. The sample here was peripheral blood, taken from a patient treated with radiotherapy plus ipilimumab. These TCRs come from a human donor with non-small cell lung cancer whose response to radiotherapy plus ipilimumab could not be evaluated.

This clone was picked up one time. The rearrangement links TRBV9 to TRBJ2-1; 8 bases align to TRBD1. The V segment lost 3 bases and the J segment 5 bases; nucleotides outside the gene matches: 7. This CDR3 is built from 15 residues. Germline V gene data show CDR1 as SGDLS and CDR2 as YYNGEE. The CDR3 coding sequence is TGTGCCAGCAGCGGGGGGACAGGTATCAACAATGAGCAGTTCTTC. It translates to CASSGGTGINNEQFF.

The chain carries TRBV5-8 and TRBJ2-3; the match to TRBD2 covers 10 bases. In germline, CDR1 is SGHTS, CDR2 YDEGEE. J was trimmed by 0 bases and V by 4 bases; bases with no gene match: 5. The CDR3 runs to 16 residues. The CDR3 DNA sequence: TGTGCCAGCAGCCTATTAGCGGGAGGTAGCACAGATACGCAGTATTTT. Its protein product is CASSLLAGGSTDTQYF.

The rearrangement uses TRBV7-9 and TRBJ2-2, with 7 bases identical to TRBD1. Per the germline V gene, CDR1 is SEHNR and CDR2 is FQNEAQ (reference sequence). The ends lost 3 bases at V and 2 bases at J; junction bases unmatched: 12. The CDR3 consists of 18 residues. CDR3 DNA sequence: TGTGCCAGCAGCTTCACCTCCGGGACAGCCGTCAACACCGGGGAGCTGTTTTTT. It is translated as CASSFTSGTAVNTGELFF.

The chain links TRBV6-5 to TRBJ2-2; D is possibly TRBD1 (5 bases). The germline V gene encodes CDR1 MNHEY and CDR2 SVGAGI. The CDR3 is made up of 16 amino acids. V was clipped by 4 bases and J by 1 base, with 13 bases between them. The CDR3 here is CASSFAGTGNTGELFF. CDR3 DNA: TGTGCCAGCAGTTTCGCCGGTACAGGGAACACCGGGGAGCTGTTTTTT.

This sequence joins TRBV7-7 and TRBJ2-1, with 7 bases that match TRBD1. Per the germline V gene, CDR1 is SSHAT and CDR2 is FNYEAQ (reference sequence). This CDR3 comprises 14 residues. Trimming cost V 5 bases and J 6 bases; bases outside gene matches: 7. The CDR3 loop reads CASSRDRESNEQFF. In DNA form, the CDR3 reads TGTGCCAGCAGCCGTGACAGGGAATCCAATGAGCAGTTCTTC. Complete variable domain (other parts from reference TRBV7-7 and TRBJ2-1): GAGVSQSPRYKVTKRGQDVTLRCDPISSHATLYWYQQALGQGPEFLTYFNYEAQPDKSGLPSDRFSAERPEGSISTLTIQRTEQRDSAMYRCASSRDRESNEQFFGPGTRLTVL.

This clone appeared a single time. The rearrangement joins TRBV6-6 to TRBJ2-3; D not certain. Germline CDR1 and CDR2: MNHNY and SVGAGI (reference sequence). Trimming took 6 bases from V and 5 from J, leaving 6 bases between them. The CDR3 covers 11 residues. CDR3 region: CASSPKDTQYF. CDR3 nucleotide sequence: TGTGCCAGCAGCCCTAAAGATACGCAGTATTTT.

The CDR3 coding sequence is TGCGCCAGCAGCCGGAGCAGGGAGGGCGAGCAGTTCTTC. Residues: CASSRSREGEQFF. The V and J genes are TRBV5-1 and TRBJ2-1; 7 bases agree with TRBD2. Germline V gives CDR1 SGHRS, CDR2 YFSETQ. The junction had 8 bases not matched to a gene; V was cut back by 4 bases and J by 10 bases. This CDR3 spans 13 amino acids. The full variable domain, rest sourced from reference TRBV5-1 and TRBJ2-1, is KAGVTQTPRYLIKTRGQQVTLSCSPISGHRSVSWYQQTPGQGLQFLFEYFSETQRNKGNFPGRFSGRQFSNSRSEMNVSTLELGDSALYLCASSRSREGEQFFGPGTRLTVL.

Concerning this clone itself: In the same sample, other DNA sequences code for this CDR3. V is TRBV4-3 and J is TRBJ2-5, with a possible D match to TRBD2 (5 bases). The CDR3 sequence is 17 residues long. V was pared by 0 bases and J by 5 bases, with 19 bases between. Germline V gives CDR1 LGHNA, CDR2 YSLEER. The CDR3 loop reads CASSQDTSGRVGETQYF. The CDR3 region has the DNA TGCGCCAGCAGCCAAGATACTAGTGGGAGAGTAGGGGAGACCCAGTACTTC.

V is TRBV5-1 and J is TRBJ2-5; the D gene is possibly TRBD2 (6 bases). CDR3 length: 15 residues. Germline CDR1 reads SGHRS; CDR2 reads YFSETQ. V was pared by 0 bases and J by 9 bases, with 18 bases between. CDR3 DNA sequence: TGCGCCAGCAGCTTGGGGGATGGAGGGCGTTCGGCCCAGTACTTC. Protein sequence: CASSLGDGGRSAQYF.

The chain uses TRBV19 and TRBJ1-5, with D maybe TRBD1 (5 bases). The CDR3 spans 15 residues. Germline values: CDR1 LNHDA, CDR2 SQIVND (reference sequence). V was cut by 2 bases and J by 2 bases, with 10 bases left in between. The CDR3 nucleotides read TGTGCCAGTAGTATAAATCAGGGCGGCAATCAGCCCCAGCATTTT. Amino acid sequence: CASSINQGGNQPQHF.

The DNA for the CDR3 is TGTGCCAGCAGCTTCGGAGGACTAGCGGGAGGCGTTGGCGAGCAGTACTTC. It translates to CASSFGGLAGGVGEQYF. The chain is built from TRBV5-5 and TRBJ2-7; 14 bases line up with TRBD2. The CDR3 has 17 amino acids. J gave up 6 bases and V 2 bases, and 10 bases lay outside the gene matches. The V gene's germline CDR1 is SGHKS and CDR2 YYEKEE (reference sequence).

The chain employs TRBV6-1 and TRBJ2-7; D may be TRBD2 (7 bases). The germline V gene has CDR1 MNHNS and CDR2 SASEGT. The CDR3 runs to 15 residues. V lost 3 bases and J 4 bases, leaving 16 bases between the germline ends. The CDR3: CASSDWGGPLYEQYF. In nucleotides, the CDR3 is TGTGCCAGCAGTGATTGGGGGGGGCCCCTGTACGAGCAGTACTTC.

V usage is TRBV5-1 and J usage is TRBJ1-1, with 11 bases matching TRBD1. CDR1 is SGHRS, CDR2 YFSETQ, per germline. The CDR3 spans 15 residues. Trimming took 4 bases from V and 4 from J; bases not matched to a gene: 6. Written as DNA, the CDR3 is TGCGCCAGCAGCCAGGACAGGGGGCTTGGCACTGAAGCTTTCTTT. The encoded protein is CASSQDRGLGTEAFF.

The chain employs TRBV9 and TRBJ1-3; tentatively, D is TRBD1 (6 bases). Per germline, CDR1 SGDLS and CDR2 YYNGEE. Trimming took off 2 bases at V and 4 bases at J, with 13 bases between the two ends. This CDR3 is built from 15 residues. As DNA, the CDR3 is TGTGCCAGCAGCGTCGCCGACAGGTCCGGAAACACCATATATTTT. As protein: CASSVADRSGNTIYF.

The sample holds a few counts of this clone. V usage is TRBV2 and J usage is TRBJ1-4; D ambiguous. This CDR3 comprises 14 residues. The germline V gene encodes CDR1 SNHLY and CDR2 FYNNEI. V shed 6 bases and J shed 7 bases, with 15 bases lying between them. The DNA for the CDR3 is TGTGCCAGCAGGGTACAAGAGGGCGGTGAAAAACTGTTTTTT. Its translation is CASRVQEGGEKLFF.

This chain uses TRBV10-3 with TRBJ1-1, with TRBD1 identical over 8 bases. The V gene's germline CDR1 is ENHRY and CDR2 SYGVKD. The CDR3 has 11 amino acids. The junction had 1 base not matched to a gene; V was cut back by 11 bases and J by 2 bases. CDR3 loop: CADRGNTEAFF. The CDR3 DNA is TGTGCCGACAGGGGTAACACTGAAGCTTTCTTT.

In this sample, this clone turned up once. Written as DNA, the CDR3 is TGTGCCAGCAGCAGTCTAGCATACAATGAGCAGTTCTTC. As protein: CASSSLAYNEQFF. V gene TRBV7-6 combines with J gene TRBJ2-1; D perhaps matches TRBD2 (5 bases). CDR1 is SGHVS, CDR2 FNYEAQ, per germline. This CDR3 region has 13 residues. Trimming stripped 5 bases from V and 4 bases from J, with 9 bases between.

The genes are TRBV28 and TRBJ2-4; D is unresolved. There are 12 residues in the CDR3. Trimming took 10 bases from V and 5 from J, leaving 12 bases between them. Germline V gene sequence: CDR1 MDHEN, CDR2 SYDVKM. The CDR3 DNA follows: TGTGCCACTTCGCGATCGGAAAACATTCAGTACTTC. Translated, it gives CATSRSENIQYF.

The CDR3 DNA is TGCGCCAGCAGCTCCGCTCCACAGGGGGCTACTAATGAAAAACTGTTTTTT. Protein product: CASSSAPQGATNEKLFF. V gene TRBV5-1 combines with J gene TRBJ1-4, with 9 bases aligning to TRBD1. Trimming removed 3 bases from V and 2 bases from J; junction bases left unmatched: 8. Germline V CDR1 and CDR2: SGHRS, YFSETQ. There are 17 residues in the CDR3.

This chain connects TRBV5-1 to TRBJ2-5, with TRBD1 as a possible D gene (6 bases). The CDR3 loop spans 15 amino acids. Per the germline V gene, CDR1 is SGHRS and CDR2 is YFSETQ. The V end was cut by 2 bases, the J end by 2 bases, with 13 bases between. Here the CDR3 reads CASSLQGFGQETQYF. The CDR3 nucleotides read TGCGCCAGCAGCTTACAGGGATTTGGGCAAGAGACCCAGTACTTC.